Sequencing of this TCR beta chain was carried out in a study of cytomegalovirus exposure and HLA in healthy donors. On this clone itself: Its matching antigen is unknown.

Both 60 Vbeta primers and 13 Jbeta primers went into the PCR. Profiling relied on immunoSEQ multiplex PCR, and the TCRdb table lists in-frame clones only, not all of them. The table records some 180,000 clones, roughly 80% of them present only once. CDR1 is SEHNR and CDR2 is FQNEAQ in the germline V gene (reference sequence). With 3 bases removed from V and 0 bases from J, the gap between germline ends came to 6 bases. CDR3 length equals 13 residues. Study-wide points: In the analysis, some V segments, TRBV6-2 and TRBV6-3 included, were excluded as indistinguishable. Per a later analysis, 15,000 to 20,000 TCR beta sequences showed association with HLA alleles at 0.05 false discovery rate. An Asian-associated ancestry cluster reportedly showed fewer N-insertions than the approximately 650-donor mean in a later analysis.

This receptor was taken from a girl between 10 and 17 years old in good health and CMV-seropositive. This sequence joins TRBV7-9 and TRBJ2-7; D is unclear. The source material was PBMCs. The CDR3 DNA reads TGTGCCAGCAGCTTCACCAGCTCCTACGAGCAGTACTTC. It is translated as CASSFTSSYEQYF.